The TCR beta chain under discussion was sequenced for a study of blood T cell repertoires in COVID-19. The CDR3 runs 13 residues. In germline, CDR1 is MNHEY, CDR2 SVGAGI. Trimming took off 4 bases at V and 3 bases at J, with 7 bases between the two ends. Libraries were prepared by immunoSEQ multiplex PCR; TCRdb keeps only in-frame clonotypes and omits some of them. The sample carries around 300,000 clones, 90% recorded once. The specimen sequenced was PBMCs or T cells enriched from blood (not recorded which). The source of this sequence is a woman aged 18-29 years with acute COVID-19. This chain uses TRBV6-5 with TRBJ1-5, with a possible D match to TRBD1 (5 bases). CDR3 in DNA: TGTGCCAGCAGTTTGGACACCAATCAGCCCCAGCATTTT. This encodes CASSLDTNQPQHF.